This T cell receptor (beta chain) was recovered during a study of blood T cell repertoires in COVID-19. Looking at the study overall: Researchers got acute and convalescent COVID-19 samples from the United States, Italy and Spain. T cells, B-cell-depleted T cells, or PBMCs provided the cDNA or gDNA that served as material.

Source study methods: Nucleated cell number was recorded as an estimate derived from reference gene primer amplification. The repertoire was sequenced with immunoSEQ multiplex PCR; TCRdb's copy has only in-frame clones and lacks some. For V, J and clone size, that table is used; D and trimming come from the DNA. The sample yields approximately 60,000 clones, 79% seen once. CDR1 LGHNT and CDR2 FRNRAP come from the germline V gene. The CDR3 loop spans 14 amino acids. V shed 6 bases and J 5 bases; nucleotides not matched to a gene: 7. Sequenced input: peripheral blood. The sequence was obtained from a man in his sixties with acute or convalescent COVID-19. The chain recombines TRBV12-5 with TRBJ1-5; 7 bases align to TRBD1. The CDR3 sequence is CASGQDRTHQPQHF. As DNA, the CDR3 is TGTGCTAGTGGCCAGGACAGGACCCATCAGCCCCAGCATTTT.